The 11 T cell receptor beta chains given below trace back to one sample, sequenced in a study of blood T cells in healthy people across ages (dated by TCRdb to the mid-2010s). Library preparation was by 5' RACE. The instrument was an Illumina HiSeq 2500. A second PCR of about 7 to 12 cycles was performed with a sample-barcoded 5' primer and a J-beta primer mix. The raw public reads went through TCRdb reprocessing: fastp at Q25, MiXCR clone calling, in-frame beta chains kept. CDR3 protein duplicates are merged, each entry listing the most common genes and DNA. A total of roughly 410,000 distinct CDR3 sequences appear in this sample, roughly half of them only once. 51% of the sample belongs to the ten largest clones. Specimen: blood. These receptors were obtained from a man in his fifties or sixties in good health.

The V call is TRBV20-1, the J call TRBJ1-5; TRBD1 is a possible D gene (6 bases). Between the trimmed V and J ends, which lost 1 base and 4 bases, there was a span of 14 bases. CDR3 size: 15 residues. Germline V lookup: CDR1 DFQATT, CDR2 SNEGSKA (reference sequence). CDR3 amino acids: CSARAGEGKNQPQHF. The CDR3 DNA sequence: TGCAGTGCTAGAGCAGGGGAAGGGAAGAATCAGCCCCAGCATTTT.

The genes are TRBV28 and TRBJ2-5; no clear D. Trimming pared 1 base from V and 4 bases from J, leaving 7 bases between. CDR1 MDHEN and CDR2 SYDVKM come from the germline V gene. The CDR3 has 13 residues. DNA of the CDR3: TGTGCCAGCAGTTTATTCAAGCCAGAGACCCAGTACTTC. Its translation is CASSLFKPETQYF.

This clonotype was seen a single time. V usage is TRBV2 and J usage is TRBJ2-4, with D perhaps TRBD1 (6 bases). The J call may be wrong; the DNA end is better matched by TRBJ2-7. The CDR3 has 13 residues. Looked up from germline, CDR1 is SNHLY and CDR2 is FYNNEI. The CDR3 loop reads CASSHQQGDEQYF. CDR3 DNA: TGTGCCAGCAGTCACCAACAGGGAGACGAGCAGTACTTC.

Turning to this clonotype: A much larger clone differs by one base, so this may be a read error. V and J are TRBV12-3 or TRBV12-4 and TRBJ2-5, with a possible D match to TRBD1 (6 bases). The V gene lost 6 bases and the J gene lost 4 bases, with 15 bases spanning the gap. The CDR3 totals 14 residues. The CDR3: CASSRGQGLETQYF. For the CDR3, the DNA is TGTGCCAGCAGCCGAGGGCAGGGGCTAGAGACCCAGTACTTC.

The rearrangement links TRBV4-1 to TRBJ2-7; D may correspond to TRBD1 or TRBD2 (5 bases each). V was pared by 1 base and J by 12 bases, with 13 bases between. CDR1 and CDR2 (germline): MGHRA, YSYEKL. CDR3 length: 12 residues. In nucleotides, the CDR3 is TGCGCCAGCAGCCAAGTGATCGGGACCCCGTACTTC. Its protein product is CASSQVIGTPYF.

Of note for this clonotype: This may be a read error, as it is one base from a much larger clone. V gene TRBV20-1 combines with J gene TRBJ1-1; no clear D gene. The V end was cut by 3 bases, the J end by 3 bases, with 5 bases between. Germline assignment: CDR1 DFQATT and CDR2 SNEGSKA (reference sequence). This CDR3 spans 11 amino acids. CDR3: CSASEDTEAFF. For the CDR3, the DNA is TGCAGTGCTAGTGAAGACACTGAAGCTTTCTTT.

This sequence joins TRBV29-1 and TRBJ2-1; a weak D match, TRBD2 (6 bases). This CDR3 is 15 amino acids long. The germline CDR1 and CDR2 sequences are SQVTM and ANQGSEA. Trimming removed 1 base from V and 10 bases from J, with 20 bases in between. CDR3 amino acids: CSVEGSSGGSYEQFF. The CDR3 bases are TGCAGCGTTGAAGGGAGCAGCGGAGGGTCCTACGAGCAGTTCTTC.

In this sample, this clonotype turned up once. One end of the junction does not line up with germline, which may come from a read error. CDR3 residues: CVSSLLGFPTDTQYF. The CDR3 DNA follows: TGTGTCAGCAGCTTATTAGGATTCCCCACAGATACGCAGTATTTT. The rearrangement links TRBV7-2 to TRBJ2-3; D not certain. The CDR3 loop spans 15 amino acids. CDR1 is SGHTA and CDR2 is FQGNSA in the germline V gene.

A note on this clonotype: An end of the junction does not agree with germline; a read error may underlie this. V is TRBV20-1 and J is TRBJ2-2; 10 positions agree with TRBD2. Per the germline V gene, CDR1 is DFQATT and CDR2 is SNEGSKA (reference sequence). The CDR3 is 15 residues long. CDR3 in amino acids: CSASPSGRNTGELFF. For the CDR3, the DNA is TGCAGCGCTAGCCCTAGCGGGAGGAACACCGGGGAGCTGTTTTTT.

In its sample, this clonotype was seen many times. The rearrangement uses TRBV6-1 and TRBJ2-7, with D unclear. The CDR3 is 13 amino acids. V gave up 6 bases and J gave up 0 bases, with 9 bases separating them. The germline V gene has CDR1 MNHNS and CDR2 SASEGT. The CDR3 reads CASSLLLSYEQYF. DNA of the CDR3: TGTGCCAGCAGCCTACTCCTCTCCTACGAGCAGTACTTC.

The genes are TRBV6-5 and TRBJ2-7; D not certain. The germline gives CDR1 MNHEY, CDR2 SVGAGI. The length of the CDR3 is 12 residues. Trimming removed 8 bases at V and 3 bases at J, with 11 bases between. The CDR3 loop reads CASGRRLYEQYF. The CDR3 nucleotides are TGTGCCAGCGGGCGAAGACTCTACGAGCAGTACTTC.